This T cell receptor beta chain was recovered during a study of shared clonotypes between healthy human individuals (TCRdb year 2020). About the investigation overall: A few men and two women, aged 18 to 49 years, made up the cohort. Per donor, three plates each were used for CD4 naive and CD4 memory, two for CD8 naive, and one for CD8 memory. To estimate repertoire size and how much clonotype sharing occurs between individuals, the study deeply sequenced the blood TCR repertoires of roughly 5 healthy adults. To increase sequencing depth and limit assay-specific biases, different laboratories used diverse techniques to prepare libraries and sequence TCR repertoires. Leukapheresis yielded between about 0.85 and 9 billion PBMCs per donor.

The germline V and J ends show losses of 6 bases and 0 bases respectively, and no gene match explains 7 bases of the junction. Taken from cysteine to phenylalanine, the CDR3 has 16 residues. Here the CDR3 DNA is all that survives: 48 bases in frame from base 1. Per the germline V gene (reference sequence), MNHNY is the CDR1 and SVGAGI is the CDR2. Using the deep immunoSEQ assay, multiplex PCR amplified TCR CDR3 regions from genomic DNA. Extracted genomic DNA from each cell subset was distributed evenly across all wells of several immunoSEQ 96-well plates, and each plate was treated as a replicate. For sorted subsets, approximately 190 ng genomic DNA, equal to about 30,000 T cell genomes, was loaded into each replicate PCR. Purified libraries were measured with a Qubit 3.0 fluorometer, size-checked on a Bioanalyzer 2100, and measured again with the KAPA Library Quantification kit. Every immunoSEQ 96-well plate was sequenced on a dedicated single-read 150-cycle Illumina NextSeq 550 flow cell. Processing in the source paper ran as follows. Because the immunoSEQ output held only junctional sequences and lacked quality scores, the filtering could not match the filtering applied to full-length reads. To assign V/J genes and CDR3, sequences were annotated using PyIR, a Python wrapper for IgBLAST v1.9, with IMGT germline references. Reads were removed for weak V/J assignments (E-value above 1e-6), missing CDR3, stop codons, out-of-frame junctions, or ambiguous translated residues. A V3J clonotype was defined by an identical inferred V gene, J gene, and CDR3 amino acid sequence. Percentage overlap between repertoires was computed as shared unique clonotypes divided by the size of the smaller repertoire. RTK rarefaction, the Chao1 estimator, and Recon v2.1 estimates of unobserved clonotypes were used to assess repertoire richness. Generation probabilities for all TCRbeta clonotypes obtained by the gDNA method from several donors were computed using OLGA. TCRdb holds this immuneACCESS table with in-frame rearrangements only. Some clones are missing; in checked studies, unresolved V genes explain under half, and the rest has no known cause. From that table come the V and J calls and clone size; the DNA was used to work out D and trimming. The sample table shows about 2.4 million clones, and 90% to 95% are seen once. The ten largest account for approximately 0.36% of the sample.

Study-level results and caveats: Pairwise subsampling indicated that sequencing depth was expected to affect the degree of clonotype sharing among donors. Rarefaction of sorted-subset datasets indicated incomplete sequencing despite the large sequencing depth. Sharing across several donors was observed for about 5% of naive CD4, less than 4% of naive CD8, roughly 2.3% of memory CD4, and 0.4% of memory CD8 clonotypes. Sampling was limited to blood, and TCR repertoires in tissue likely differ from TCR repertoires in blood. Larger estimated clonotype richness was generally found for naive subsets than for memory subsets. Compared with non-shared clonotypes, clonotypes shared by all four sorted-subset donors had higher generation probabilities. Because the study included a small number of donors, the genetic and exposure-history diversity represented was limited.

Concerning this clone: Its antigen specificity is not known. The sample holds no much larger clone one base away, and base qualities are not on file.

The donors were healthy, HIV-negative adults with no recently reported acute infections or vaccinations. Every donor was a Caucasian adult residing in Nashville, Tennessee, USA. Magnetic negative selection was used to enrich CD4+ T cells, after which naive cells were positively selected on CD45RA and the negative fraction became the memory subset. Blood was obtained by leukapheresis, after which PBMCs were separated by Ficoll-Histopaque density gradient centrifugation and cryopreserved in liquid nitrogen vapor phase. Purity and quantity of every magnetically sorted T cell population were checked by analytical flow cytometry. Genomic DNA was isolated from every sorted fraction and measured by UV absorbance on a Nanodrop 2000c.

The receptor chain draws on TRBV6-6 and TRBJ2-2, with 7 junctional bases fitting TRBD1. Sequences were obtained from naive CD4+ T cells from PBMCs. In light of the paper, this sample's cell subset or site label describes: CD45RA+ positively selected. The sequence came from a young man in good health. Some clones in this sample may be carry-over from other donors' samples. The DNA sequence is TGTGCCAGCAGCCGGGGACAGACCGCGAACACCGGGGAGCTGTTTTTT. This encodes CASSRGQTANTGELFF.